This TCR beta chain was captured in a study of CD8 T cells in Susac syndrome. Overall study results and limits: The study's TCR sequencing and HLA analysis drew on a certain number of individuals. That number was acknowledged as relatively small.

RNA, at roughly 0.45 to 1 ug, was reverse transcribed with random hexamers. The TCR beta CDR3 was amplified by immunoSEQ multiplex PCR across 54 Vbeta, 13 Jbeta. TCRdb reprocessed the immunoSEQ multiplex PCR reads via MiXCR and lists one record per CDR3 protein. This table has 200,000 to 250,000 distinct CDR3 sequences, about 93% appearing once. The CDR3 contains 14 residues. The junction had 9 bases not matched to a gene; V was cut back by 4 bases and J by 6 bases. The germline CDR1 and CDR2 sequences are SGHRS and YFSETQ. Patients with stable or active relapsing-remitting disease, all of them treatment-naive, made up the multiple sclerosis controls. While CD8+ and CD4+ T cells were isolated negatively, TEMRA cells were enriched by FACS. On this clonotype itself: Its antigen is currently unknown.

This chain links TRBV5-1 with TRBJ1-2, with 7 bases aligning to TRBD1. The sequence was obtained from a human donor with multiple sclerosis. The sequenced sample consisted of CD8+ T cells from PBMCs. CDR3 protein: CASSPAPGGDGYTF. The CDR3 coding sequence is TGCGCCAGCAGCCCAGCCCCAGGGGGAGATGGCTACACCTTC.